This T cell receptor (beta chain) derives from a study of CD8 T cells in Susac syndrome. TCR beta from blood CD8+ and CD4+ T cells was sequenced. When the RNA was reverse transcribed, random hexamers were used with an input of about 0.45 to 1 ug. MiXCR was run by TCRdb on the immunoSEQ multiplex PCR reads, yielding one entry per CDR3 protein. The sample consists of approximately 190,000 distinct CDR3 sequences, around 95% of them appearing once. The CDR3 length is 13 residues. The V gene lost 0 bases and the J gene lost 11 bases, with 8 bases spanning the gap. Germline CDR1 reads SGHDN; CDR2 reads FVKESK.

The material sequenced was CD4+ T cells from PBMCs. The chain uses TRBV14 and TRBJ1-6; a possible D gene is TRBD1 (6 bases). The TCR originated in a human donor with Susac syndrome. The CDR3 loop reads CASSQEQGTPLHF. The CDR3 bases are TGTGCCAGCAGCCAAGAACAGGGTACACCCCTCCACTTT. Full variable domain (missing parts from reference TRBV14 and TRBJ1-6): EAGVTQFPSHSVIEKGQTVTLRCDPISGHDNLYWYRRVMGKEIKFLLHFVKESKQDESGMPNNRFLAERTGGTYSTLKVQPAELEDSGVYFCASSQEQGTPLHFGNGTRLTVT.